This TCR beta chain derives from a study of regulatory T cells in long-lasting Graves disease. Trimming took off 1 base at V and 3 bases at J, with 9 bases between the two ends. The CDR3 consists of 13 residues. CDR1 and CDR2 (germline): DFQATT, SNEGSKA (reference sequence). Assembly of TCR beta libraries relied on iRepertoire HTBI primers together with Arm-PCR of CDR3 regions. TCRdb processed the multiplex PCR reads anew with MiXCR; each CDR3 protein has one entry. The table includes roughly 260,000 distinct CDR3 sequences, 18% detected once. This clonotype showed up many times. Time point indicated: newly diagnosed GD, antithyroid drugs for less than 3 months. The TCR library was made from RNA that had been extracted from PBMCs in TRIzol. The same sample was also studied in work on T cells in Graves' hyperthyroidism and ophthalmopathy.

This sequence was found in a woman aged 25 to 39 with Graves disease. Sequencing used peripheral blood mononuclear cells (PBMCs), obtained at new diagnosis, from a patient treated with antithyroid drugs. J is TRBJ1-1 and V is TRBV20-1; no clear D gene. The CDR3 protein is CSARGPLDTEAFF. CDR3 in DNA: TGCAGTGCTAGAGGACCGTTGGACACTGAAGCTTTCTTT.